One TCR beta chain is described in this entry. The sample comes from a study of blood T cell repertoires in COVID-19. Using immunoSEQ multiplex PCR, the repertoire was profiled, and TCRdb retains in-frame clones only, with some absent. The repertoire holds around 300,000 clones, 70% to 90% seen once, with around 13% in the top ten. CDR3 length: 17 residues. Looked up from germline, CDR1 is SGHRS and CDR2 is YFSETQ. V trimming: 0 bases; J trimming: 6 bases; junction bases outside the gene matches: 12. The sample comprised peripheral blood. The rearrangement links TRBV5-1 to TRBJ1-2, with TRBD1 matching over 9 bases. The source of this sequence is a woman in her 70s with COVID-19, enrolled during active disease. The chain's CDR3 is CASSLAPPTGGGHGYTF. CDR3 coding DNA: TGCGCCAGCAGCTTGGCCCCCCCGACAGGGGGTGGCCATGGCTACACCTTC.